Included here is one TCR beta chain sequence, with context. What antigen it recognizes has not been identified. Within one base of it there is no much larger clone, and no base qualities were kept. This record comes from a study of blood T cell repertoires in COVID-19 (dated by TCRdb to the early 2020s). About the full investigation: Samples covering the acute and convalescent phases of COVID-19 were provided by collaborators in the United States, Italy and Spain. Deeply sampled blood TCRbeta repertoires from subjects exposed to, actively infected with, or recovered from COVID-19 were included in the dataset. The repertoires were made available in a free public database intended to serve as a resource for research on the immune response to SARS-CoV-2. The samples were drawn from the first 160 participants of the ongoing ImmuneRACE study and from 950 to 1,500 subjects provided by 6 global collaborators. Where available, HLA class I and class II types were taken from metadata supplied by the sample provider and were not determined by assay-based typing. Sample metadata almost always included a de-identified subject ID, COVID-19 status, age in years and sex. The material from the prospective study consisted of cDNA or gDNA derived from T cells, B-cell-depleted T cells, or PBMCs.

What the research found in general, with its limitations: The amount of clinical and demographic metadata varied by source and participant and was provided uncurated.

One collaborating source in Seattle enrolled patients during active infection and followed them longitudinally through the course of disease. Whole blood was collected in K2EDTA tubes by collaborating institutions according to the institutions' own protocols. For TCRbeta analysis, collaborator samples were shipped as frozen whole blood, as isolated PBMCs, or as DNA extracted from either sample type. For CDR1 and CDR2, the germline V gene lists SGHDN and FVKESK. Compared with germline, V lacks 1 base and J lacks 3 bases; bases without a gene match: 8. There are 17 amino acids in the CDR3, from cysteine to phenylalanine inclusive. The DNA shown is the 51-base CDR3, in frame from base 1. TCRbeta CDR3 regions were amplified from genomic DNA using the immunoSEQ Assay, a bias-controlled multiplex PCR. Per the authors' processing: Within the assay, amplification of reference gene primers was used to estimate how many nucleated cells each sample contained. To quantify the absolute abundance of each unique TCRbeta CDR3 rearrangement, sequence reads were collapsed and filtered. Productive Simpson clonality was computed per sample as the square root of Simpson's diversity index over productive rearrangements. TCRdb re-hosts the immuneACCESS table, in-frame sequences only. Its copies lack some clones; in the studies checked, an unresolved V gene accounts for under half of them, and the cause for the rest is not known. That table is the source of V, J and clone size, and D and trimming were worked out from the DNA. In this sample the table shows some 180,000 clones, roughly 84% of which occur a single time. The top ten clonotypes cover roughly a sixth of the sample.

The chain is made from TRBV14 and TRBJ2-1, with 8 bases matching TRBD2. The clonotype originates from a man between 45 and 60 years old with COVID-19, enrolled during active disease. Specimen: peripheral blood. The CDR3 amino acid sequence is: CASSQGDAGGSYNEQFF. The sequence in DNA is TGTGCCAGCAGCCAAGGGGACGCGGGGGGCAGCTACAATGAGCAGTTCTTC.